The 3 T cell receptor beta chains presented below share a single source sample, sequenced in a study of cytomegalovirus exposure and HLA in healthy donors. This PCR relied on a set of 60 Vbeta primers and 13 Jbeta primers. Clones were sequenced by immunoSEQ multiplex PCR, and TCRdb holds only the in-frame ones, with some missing. In the table there are 150,000 to 200,000 clones, 60% to 80% of which are singletons. The sequencing sample was made of PBMCs. The receptors were sampled from a man aged 45 to 65 in good health and CMV-seropositive.

The genes are TRBV6-1 and TRBJ2-6; a possible D gene is TRBD1 (5 bases). V lost 9 bases and J 10 bases, leaving 13 bases between the germline ends. The germline gives CDR1 MNHNS, CDR2 SASEGT. The CDR3 loop spans 12 amino acids. Here the CDR3 DNA reads TGTGCCAGGGGGAAGGGGAATAACGTCCTGACTTTC. Protein: CARGKGNNVLTF.

This chain connects TRBV11-2 to TRBJ2-3; tentative D call: TRBD2 (5 bases). This CDR3 has 13 residues. Germline-derived CDR1 and CDR2 are SGHAT and FQNNGV. The ends were cut back, 3 bases at V and 4 bases at J, with 8 bases in the middle. CDR3 sequence (DNA): TGTGCCAGCAGCTTTACGGACTCAGATACGCAGTATTTT. Translating gives CASSFTDSDTQYF.

This clone was detected once. The rearrangement uses TRBV7-2 and TRBJ2-5; D is unresolved. Germline V CDR1 and CDR2: SGHTA, FQGNSA. This CDR3 has 12 residues. V was pared by 1 base and J by 4 bases, with 4 bases between. CDR3 sequence reads: CASSLVGETQYF. The CDR3 region has the DNA TGTGCCAGCAGCTTAGTCGGAGAGACCCAGTACTTC.